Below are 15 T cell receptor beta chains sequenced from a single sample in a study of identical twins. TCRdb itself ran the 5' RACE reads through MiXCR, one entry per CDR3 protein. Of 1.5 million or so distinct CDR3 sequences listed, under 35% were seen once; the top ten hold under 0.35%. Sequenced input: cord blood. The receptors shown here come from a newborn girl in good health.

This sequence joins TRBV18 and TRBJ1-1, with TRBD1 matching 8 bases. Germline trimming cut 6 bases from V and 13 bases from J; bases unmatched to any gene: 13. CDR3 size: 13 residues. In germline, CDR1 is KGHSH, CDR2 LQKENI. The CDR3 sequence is CASSLDRGYAFFF. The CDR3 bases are TGTGCCAGCTCCCTAGACAGGGGATACGCGTTTTTCTTT.

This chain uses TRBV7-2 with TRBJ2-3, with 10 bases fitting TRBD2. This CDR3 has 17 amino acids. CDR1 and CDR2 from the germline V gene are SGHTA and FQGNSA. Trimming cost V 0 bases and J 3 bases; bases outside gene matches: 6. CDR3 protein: CASSLASSGRGTDTQYF. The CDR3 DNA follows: TGTGCCAGCAGCTTAGCGTCTAGCGGGAGAGGAACAGATACGCAGTATTTT.

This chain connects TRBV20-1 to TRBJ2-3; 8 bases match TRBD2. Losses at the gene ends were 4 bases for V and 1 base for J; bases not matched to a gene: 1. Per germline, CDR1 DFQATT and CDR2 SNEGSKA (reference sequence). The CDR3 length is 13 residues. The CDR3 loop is CSAISGGTDTQYF. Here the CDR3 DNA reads TGCAGTGCTATTAGCGGGGGCACAGATACGCAGTATTTT.

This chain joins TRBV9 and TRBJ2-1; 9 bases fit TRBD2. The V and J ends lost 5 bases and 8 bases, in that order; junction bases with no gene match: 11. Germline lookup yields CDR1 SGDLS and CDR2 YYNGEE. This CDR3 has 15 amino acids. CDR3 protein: CASSDGASGTDEQFF. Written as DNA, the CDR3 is TGTGCCAGCAGTGATGGGGCTAGCGGGACTGATGAGCAGTTCTTC.

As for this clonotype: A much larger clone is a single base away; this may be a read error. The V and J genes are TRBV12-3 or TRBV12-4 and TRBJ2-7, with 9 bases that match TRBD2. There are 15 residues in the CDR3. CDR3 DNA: TGTGCCGGCAGTTTGGCGGGAGGGAGCTCCTACGAGCAGTACTTC. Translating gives CAGSLAGGSSYEQYF.

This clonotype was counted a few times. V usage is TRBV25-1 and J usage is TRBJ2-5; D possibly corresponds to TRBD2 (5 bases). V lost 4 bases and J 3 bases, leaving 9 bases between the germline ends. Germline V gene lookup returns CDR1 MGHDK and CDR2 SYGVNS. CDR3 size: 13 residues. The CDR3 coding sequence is TGTGCCAGCAGTGGGGGTAGCGAAGAGACCCAGTACTTC. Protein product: CASSGGSEETQYF.

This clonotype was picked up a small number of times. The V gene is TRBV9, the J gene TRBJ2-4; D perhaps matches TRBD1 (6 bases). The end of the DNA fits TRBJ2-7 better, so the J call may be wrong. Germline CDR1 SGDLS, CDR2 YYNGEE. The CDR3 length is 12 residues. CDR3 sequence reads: CASSGTGPEQYF. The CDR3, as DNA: TGTGCCAGCAGCGGAACAGGGCCCGAGCAGTACTTC.

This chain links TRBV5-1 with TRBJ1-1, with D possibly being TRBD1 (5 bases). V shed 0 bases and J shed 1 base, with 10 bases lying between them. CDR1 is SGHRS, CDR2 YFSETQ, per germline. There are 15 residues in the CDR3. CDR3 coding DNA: TGCGCCAGCAGCTTGGGGACAACGCCGAACACTGAAGCTTTCTTT. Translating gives CASSLGTTPNTEAFF.

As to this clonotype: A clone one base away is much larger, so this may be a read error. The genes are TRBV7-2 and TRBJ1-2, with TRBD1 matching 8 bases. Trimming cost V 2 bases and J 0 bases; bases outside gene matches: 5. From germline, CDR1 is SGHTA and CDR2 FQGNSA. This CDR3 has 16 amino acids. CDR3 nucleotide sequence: TGTGCCAGCAGCTTAATGGGACAGGTGCCTAACTATGGCTACACCTTC. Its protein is CASSLMGQVPNYGYTF.

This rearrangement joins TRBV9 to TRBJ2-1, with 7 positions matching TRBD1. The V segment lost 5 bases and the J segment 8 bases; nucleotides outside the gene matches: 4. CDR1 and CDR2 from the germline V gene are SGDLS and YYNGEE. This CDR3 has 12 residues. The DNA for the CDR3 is TGTGCCAGCAGTCGGGACAGCTATGAGCAGTTCTTC. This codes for CASSRDSYEQFF. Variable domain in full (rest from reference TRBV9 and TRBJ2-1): DSGVTQTPKHLITATGQRVTLRCSPRSGDLSVYWYQQSLDQGLQFLIQYYNGEERAKGNILERFSAQQFPDLHSELNLSSLELGDSALYFCASSRDSYEQFFGPGTRLTVL.

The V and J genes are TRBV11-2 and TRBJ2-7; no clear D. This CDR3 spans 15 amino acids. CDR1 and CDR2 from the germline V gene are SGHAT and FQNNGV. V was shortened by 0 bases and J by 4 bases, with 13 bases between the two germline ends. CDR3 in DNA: TGTGCCAGCAGCTTAGAGGGGATCCTAGGGTACGAGCAGTACTTC. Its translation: CASSLEGILGYEQYF.

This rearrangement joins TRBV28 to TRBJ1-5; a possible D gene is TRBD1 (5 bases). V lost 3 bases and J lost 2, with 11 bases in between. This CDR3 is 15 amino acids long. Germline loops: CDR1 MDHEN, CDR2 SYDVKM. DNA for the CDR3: TGTGCCAGCAGTTTTAATCAGGGCGGCAATCAGCCCCAGCATTTT. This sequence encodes CASSFNQGGNQPQHF.

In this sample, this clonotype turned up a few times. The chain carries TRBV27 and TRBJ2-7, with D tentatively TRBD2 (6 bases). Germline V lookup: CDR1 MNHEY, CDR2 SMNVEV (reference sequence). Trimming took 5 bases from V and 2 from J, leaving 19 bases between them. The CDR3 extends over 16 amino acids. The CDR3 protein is CASSPTSGTPTYEQYF. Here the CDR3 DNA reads TGTGCCAGCAGTCCGACCTCCGGGACTCCCACCTACGAGCAGTACTTC.

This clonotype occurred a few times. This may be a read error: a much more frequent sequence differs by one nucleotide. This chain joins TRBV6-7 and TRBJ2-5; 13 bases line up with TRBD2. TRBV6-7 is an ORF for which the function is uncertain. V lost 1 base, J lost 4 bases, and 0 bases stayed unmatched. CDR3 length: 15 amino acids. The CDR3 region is CASSYWTSGRETQYF. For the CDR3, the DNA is TGTGCCAGCAGTTACTGGACTAGCGGGAGAGAGACCCAGTACTTC.

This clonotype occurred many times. For the CDR3, the DNA is TGTGCCAGCAGTTATACCCGGCTACTAACCTACAATGAGCAGTTCTTC. Protein: CASSYTRLLTYNEQFF. The chain recombines TRBV5-6 with TRBJ2-1; D ambiguous. CDR3 length: 16 residues. Germline V gene sequence: CDR1 SGHDT, CDR2 YYEEEE. The germline V and J ends were trimmed by 5 bases and 2 bases, with 17 bases remaining between them. The complete variable domain, with remaining parts taken from reference TRBV5-6 and TRBJ2-1, reads DAGVTQSPTHLIKTRGQQVTLRCSPKSGHDTVSWYQQALGQGPQFIFQYYEEEERQRGNFPDRFSGHQFPNYSSELNVNALLLGDSALYLCASSYTRLLTYNEQFFGPGTRLTVL.